The 23 T cell receptor beta chains below were found in one sample sequenced in a study of CD8+CD57+ T cells in acquired aplastic anemia. The sequenced patients had an expansion of CD8+CD57+ cells seen by flow cytometry. Using genomic DNA as the template, TCR beta VDJ and CDR3 profiling was carried out. TCRdb re-called the reads with MiXCR, one entry per CDR3 protein. The sample holds some 200,000 distinct CDR3 sequences; roughly 53% are singletons and the top ten take less than 20%. The source material was sorted CD4+, CD8+, or CD8+CD57+ T cells (not recorded which) from PBMCs. These receptors originate from a human donor with aplastic anemia.

The chain employs TRBV11-3 and TRBJ2-7; TRBD1 is a possible D gene (6 bases). Near its end, the DNA agrees better with TRBJ2-5, so the J call may be wrong. CDR3 length equals 16 residues. Germline CDR1 is SGHNT and CDR2 is YENEEA. CDR3 residues: CASSLGGGRDQETQYF. The CDR3 DNA follows: TGTGCCAGCAGCTTAGGAGGGGGAAGGGACCAAGAGACCCAGTACTTC.

This clonotype was observed a few times. A read error may be the cause here, since a much bigger clone is one base away. This CDR3 fails to terminate in the conserved phenylalanine or tryptophan, so it likely reflects a read error. For the CDR3, the DNA is TGCGCCAGCAGCTCCGGCGCGTTGGACACTGAAGCTTTCTCT. Its protein is CASSSGALDTEAFS. The chain uses TRBV5-1 and TRBJ1-1; no clear D gene. Germline V gene data show CDR1 as SGHRS and CDR2 as YFSETQ. This CDR3 spans 14 amino acids. Trimming cost V 3 bases and J 3 bases, with 12 bases left between them.

Ten or more counts support this clonotype. This rearrangement joins TRBV28 to TRBJ1-6, with D unclear. The CDR3 covers 17 residues. The germline V and J ends were trimmed by 2 bases and 9 bases, with 20 bases remaining between them. Looked up from germline, CDR1 is MDHEN and CDR2 is SYDVKM. Here the CDR3 reads CASSLNGDLSGFSPLHF. Here the CDR3 DNA reads TGTGCCAGCAGTTTAAACGGCGACCTATCGGGGTTTTCACCCCTCCACTTT.

This clonotype occurred a few times. The chain couples TRBV29-1 to TRBJ1-2; D is unresolved. The CDR3 consists of 11 residues. Between the trimmed V and J ends, which lost 6 bases and 4 bases, there was a span of 9 bases. Germline CDR1 SQVTM, CDR2 ANQGSEA. The CDR3 nucleotides are TGCAGCGTCAAGGATGGCTATGGCTACACCTTC. Translating gives CSVKDGYGYTF.

A remark on this clonotype: This sequence may be a read error, since a much larger clone differs from it by one base. The chain uses TRBV2 and TRBJ2-5, with D unresolved. Between the trimmed V and J ends, which lost 7 bases and 7 bases, there was a span of 13 bases. The CDR3 is 12 amino acids. In germline, CDR1 is SNHLY, CDR2 FYNNEI. The CDR3 protein is CASTPVIGTQYF. In DNA form, the CDR3 reads TGTGCCAGCACCCCAGTTATAGGGACCCAGTACTTC.

This chain joins TRBV10-3 and TRBJ1-3; 7 bases map to TRBD1. With 11 bases clipped from V and 0 bases from J, the junction kept 7 bases outside the gene matches. The CDR3 sequence is 14 residues long. Germline-derived CDR1 and CDR2 are ENHRY and SYGVKD. Here the CDR3 reads CAATGVNSGNTIYF. Written as DNA, the CDR3 is TGTGCCGCTACAGGGGTCAACTCTGGAAACACCATATATTTT.

V and J are TRBV14 and TRBJ2-7; D is possibly TRBD1 or TRBD2 (6 bases each). CDR1 SGHDN and CDR2 FVKESK come from the germline V gene. This CDR3 spans 18 amino acids. The V gene lost 0 bases and the J gene lost 3 bases, with 21 bases spanning the gap. In nucleotides, the CDR3 is TGTGCCAGCAGCCAAGATTGGGGTCGAAGGGGGGTGGGCTACGAGCAGTACTTC. Its protein product is CASSQDWGRRGVGYEQYF.

The rearrangement uses TRBV7-2 and TRBJ1-1; a weak D match, TRBD1 (5 bases). This CDR3 comprises 16 residues. The V gene's germline CDR1 is SGHTA and CDR2 FQGNSA. The V end was cut by 4 bases, the J end by 7 bases, with 22 bases between. CDR3 coding DNA: TGTGCCAGCAGCTCGGGACTAGCGGGCGGGTACAATGAAGCTTTCTTT. It yields the protein CASSSGLAGGYNEAFF. Combining the CDR3 with reference TRBV7-2 and TRBJ1-1 gives the whole variable domain GAGVSQSPSNKVTEKGKDVELRCDPISGHTALYWYRQSLGQGLEFLIYFQGNSAPDKSGLPSDRFSAERTGGSVSTLTIQRTQQEDSAVYLCASSSGLAGGYNEAFFGQGTRLTVV.

This clonotype was recorded many times. In DNA form, the CDR3 reads TGTGCCAGCAGTTACTCATGGGGGAGCCACTACAATGAGCAGTTCTTC. It translates to CASSYSWGSHYNEQFF. The rearrangement links TRBV6-6 to TRBJ2-1; D could derive from TRBD1 or TRBD2 (5 bases each). Trimming removed 0 bases from V and 3 bases from J, with 12 bases in between. The germline V gene encodes CDR1 MNHNY and CDR2 SVGAGI (reference sequence). The CDR3 consists of 16 residues.

DNA for the CDR3: TGTGCCAGTAGTACGGGACAGCACTATGGCTACACCTTC. Translation: CASSTGQHYGYTF. The chain carries TRBV19 and TRBJ1-2; 7 bases fit TRBD1. This CDR3 is built from 13 residues. CDR1 and CDR2 from the germline V gene are LNHDA and SQIVND (reference sequence). V was clipped by 4 bases and J by 3 bases; unmatched bases: 2. Full variable domain (rest looked up from reference TRBV19 and TRBJ1-2): DGGITQSPKYLFRKEGQNVTLSCEQNLNHDAMYWYRQDPGQGLRLIYYSQIVNDFQKGDIAEGYSVSREKKESFPLTVTSAQKNPTAFYLCASSTGQHYGYTFGSGTRLTVV.

This clonotype was observed many times. The V gene is TRBV29-1, the J gene TRBJ2-1, with D maybe TRBD1 (6 bases). V lost 2 bases and J 7 bases, leaving 15 bases between the germline ends. The CDR3 covers 14 residues. Germline CDR1 is SQVTM and CDR2 is ANQGSEA. The CDR3 nucleotides are TGCAGCGTTGAAAGGGGGACCGAATTTAATGAGCAGTTCTTC. It yields the protein CSVERGTEFNEQFF.

CDR3 nucleotide sequence: TGTGCCAGCAGTGATAATCTTCCAGGGTCAGATACGCAGTATTTT. Amino acids: CASSDNLPGSDTQYF. The rearrangement links TRBV2 to TRBJ2-3; TRBD1 might be the D (5 bases). In germline, CDR1 is SNHLY, CDR2 FYNNEI. V was shortened by 3 bases and J by 4 bases, with 14 bases between the two germline ends. This CDR3 is 15 amino acids long.

The rearrangement joins TRBV2 to TRBJ1-2; 9 positions agree with TRBD1. V was pared by 10 bases and J by 4 bases, with 10 bases of the junction left unmatched. The CDR3 contains 14 residues. The V gene's germline CDR1 is SNHLY and CDR2 FYNNEI. The CDR3 region is CATRGGTGSYGYTF. CDR3 nucleotides: TGTGCCACCCGTGGAGGGACAGGGAGCTATGGCTACACCTTC.

This clonotype was seen just once. This rearrangement joins TRBV29-1 to TRBJ2-2, with TRBD2 identical over 12 bases. In germline, CDR1 is SQVTM, CDR2 ANQGSEA. The CDR3 contains 18 residues. V lost 3 bases to trimming and J lost 0 bases; unmatched junction nucleotides: 8. This chain's CDR3 is CSVDLTSGGTANTGELFF. CDR3 DNA sequence: TGCAGCGTTGATTTGACTAGCGGGGGAACGGCGAACACCGGGGAGCTGTTTTTT.

V and J are TRBV2 and TRBJ2-3; D uncertain. CDR1 is SNHLY and CDR2 is FYNNEI in the germline V gene. V shed 3 bases and J shed 3 bases, with 10 bases lying between them. This CDR3 is built from 14 residues. CDR3 DNA sequence: TGTGCCAGCAGTGAGGGCAGGTCAACAGATACGCAGTATTTT. Its protein is CASSEGRSTDTQYF.

The rearrangement joins TRBV10-3 to TRBJ1-1, with 7 bases that match TRBD1. The V gene end was trimmed by 10 bases and the J gene end by 0 bases; junction bases not matched to a gene: 11. Germline V gene sequence: CDR1 ENHRY, CDR2 SYGVKD. CDR3 length: 15 residues. The CDR3 loop reads CASSPPGTVNTEAFF. CDR3 in DNA: TGTGCCAGCTCACCACCGGGGACAGTGAACACTGAAGCTTTCTTT.

This rearrangement joins TRBV24-1 to TRBJ2-7; 12 bases are shared with TRBD1. Per germline, CDR1 KGHDR and CDR2 SFDVKD. Unmatched junction bases numbered 14, after V lost 2 bases and J lost 4 bases. CDR3 length: 19 amino acids. Here the CDR3 DNA reads TGTGCCACCAGTGATTCCCAGAGCGCGGGGACAGGGGGCAGATACGAGCAGTACTTC. Amino acids: CATSDSQSAGTGGRYEQYF.

The chain combines TRBV4-1 with TRBJ1-2; D perhaps matches TRBD1 (5 bases). This CDR3 is built from 15 residues. Germline V gives CDR1 MGHRA, CDR2 YSYEKL. V gave up 1 base and J gave up 3 bases, with 12 bases separating them. This CDR3 is CASSQVTGGDYGYTF. The CDR3 DNA reads TGCGCCAGCAGCCAAGTCACCGGGGGAGACTATGGCTACACCTTC.

CDR3 bases: TGTGCCATCAGCCGTACTAGCGGGAGGAATGAGCAGTTCTTC. As protein: CAISRTSGRNEQFF. The genes are TRBV10-3 and TRBJ2-1, with 12 bases aligning to TRBD2. The CDR3 is 14 amino acids. CDR1 is ENHRY, CDR2 SYGVKD, per germline. The ends lost 6 bases at V and 7 bases at J; junction bases unmatched: 4.

This clonotype was counted between two and nine times. J is TRBJ2-3 and V is TRBV2, with 7 nucleotides matching TRBD2. Germline trimming cut 6 bases from V and 3 bases from J; bases unmatched to any gene: 3. This CDR3 contains 13 residues. The germline CDR1 and CDR2 sequences are SNHLY and FYNNEI. The CDR3 here is CASRGGRTDTQYF. The CDR3 coding sequence is TGTGCCAGCAGGGGGGGGAGGACAGATACGCAGTATTTT.

This clonotype has at least ten counts. The chain recombines TRBV20-1 with TRBJ2-1; maybe TRBD1 (6 bases). CDR1 is DFQATT, CDR2 SNEGSKA, per germline (reference sequence). The CDR3 runs 14 residues. V lost 0 bases and J lost 6, with 12 bases in between. CDR3 bases: TGCAGTGCTAGAGATGCAGGGGCAGTCAATGAGCAGTTCTTC. The encoded protein is CSARDAGAVNEQFF.

Many counts were recorded for this clonotype. V gene TRBV6-6 combines with J gene TRBJ2-7, with 7 nucleotides matching TRBD1. The CDR3 sequence is 12 residues long. The V segment lost 7 bases and the J segment 6 bases; nucleotides outside the gene matches: 6. The germline V gene has CDR1 MNHNY and CDR2 SVGAGI (reference sequence). The CDR3 here is CASTRQGVEQYF. For the CDR3, the DNA is TGTGCCAGCACTAGACAGGGCGTCGAGCAGTACTTC.

This clonotype appeared many times. The gene calls are TRBV20-1 and TRBJ2-7, with 10 bases lining up with TRBD2. The CDR3 length is 14 residues. Germline trimming cut 6 bases from V and 2 bases from J; bases unmatched to any gene: 7. CDR1 is DFQATT, CDR2 SNEGSKA, per germline (reference sequence). The CDR3 DNA sequence: TGCAGTGCCAGACCTAGCGGGGGAGCCTACGAGCAGTACTTC. It encodes CSARPSGGAYEQYF.